This TCR beta chain was sequenced during a study of T-cell memory formation after mild COVID-19. Study-level information: Largely donor-specific sequence clusters came from a couple of donors.

About this clonotype itself: The antigen is undetermined.

From 5'RACE with constant-segment primers came TCR alpha and TCR beta cDNA libraries that carried sample barcodes and UMIs. TCRdb re-called the 5' RACE reads through MiXCR, storing one row per CDR3 protein. Here the sample spans about 290,000 distinct CDR3 sequences, roughly 15% being singletons. The J segment lost 0 bases and the V segment lost 5 bases, leaving 7 bases of the junction unmatched. CDR1 is SEHNR and CDR2 is FQNEAQ in the germline V gene (reference sequence). This CDR3 spans 18 amino acids. Study-wide points: Contracting CD4+ clones sat mainly in CM and EM; CD8+ in EMRA. Day 15 to 85 contracting clones showed balanced CD4/CD8; later expanders leaned CD4+.

This clonotype originated in a man between 18 and 29 years old who had mild COVID-19 (a few samples of this study predate the infection). Cell type and time point are not known. The V call is TRBV7-9, the J call TRBJ2-1, with 13 bases matching TRBD2. The specimen was PBMCs or a T cell subset sorted from them (not recorded which). This CDR3 is CASSRPTSGGSSYNEQFF. CDR3 in DNA: TGTGCCAGCAGCCGTCCGACTAGCGGGGGGAGCTCCTACAATGAGCAGTTCTTC.